These 25 T cell receptor beta chains share one sample of origin, sequenced in a study of shared T cell receptors in the human thymus. Repertoires were generated with immunoSEQ multiplex PCR, while TCRdb's copy carries only in-frame clones and drops some. Found here are more than 550,000 clones, around 85% of them singletons; the top ten hold around 0.01%. The same specimen was also included in a second study, on human thymus T cells.

The sequencing sample was made of thymocytes. The receptors originated from a girl less than two years old with a congenital heart defect.

This rearrangement joins TRBV4-3 to TRBJ1-1; D gene unclear. The V end lost 0 bases, the J end lost 3 bases, and 14 bases lay between the germline ends. The CDR3 runs 16 residues. CDR1 and CDR2 from the germline V gene are LGHNA and YSLEER. Here the CDR3 DNA reads TGCGCCAGCAGCCAAGATAGGAGGGAAAAGGACACTGAAGCTTTCTTT. Its translation: CASSQDRREKDTEAFF.

The chain employs TRBV16 and TRBJ1-2, with 8 bases lining up with TRBD1. Germline CDR1 KGHSY, CDR2 FQNENV. J gave up 6 bases and V 4 bases, and 16 bases lay outside the gene matches. The CDR3 runs 17 residues. DNA for the CDR3: TGTGCCAGCAGCCCACCTCCAAGCGGAAACAGGGGGAATGGCTACACCTTC. This translates into CASSPPPSGNRGNGYTF. The complete variable domain, with remaining parts taken from reference TRBV16 and TRBJ1-2, reads GEEVAQTPKHLVRGEGQKAKLYCAPIKGHSYVFWYQQVLKNEFKFLISFQNENVFDETGMPKERFSAKCLPNSPCSLEIQATKLEDSAVYFCASSPPPSGNRGNGYTFGSGTRLTVV.

In this sample, this clone turned up once. This chain connects TRBV9 to TRBJ2-7; D is unclear. Trimming left V 3 bases short and J 4 bases short, with 11 bases between. CDR3 length equals 13 residues. The V gene's germline CDR1 is SGDLS and CDR2 YYNGEE. The DNA for the CDR3 is TGTGCCAGCAGCGGCGAAACAGAATACGAGCAGTACTTC. Its protein is CASSGETEYEQYF.

V usage is TRBV6-5 and J usage is TRBJ2-7, with 8 positions matching TRBD1. Germline assignment: CDR1 MNHEY and CDR2 SVGAGI. The V gene end was trimmed by 3 bases and the J gene end by 0 bases; junction bases not matched to a gene: 4. There are 15 residues in the CDR3. The CDR3 region is CASSYRDRPSYEQYF. The CDR3 nucleotides read TGTGCCAGCAGTTATAGGGACAGGCCCTCCTACGAGCAGTACTTC.

J is TRBJ1-2 and V is TRBV5-6; 8 bases line up with TRBD1. Germline V gives CDR1 SGHDT, CDR2 YYEEEE. The ends lost 4 bases at V and 4 bases at J; junction bases unmatched: 6. This CDR3 is 14 amino acids long. CDR3 region: CASSPSQGAYGYTF. The CDR3 nucleotides are TGTGCCAGCAGCCCCAGCCAGGGGGCCTATGGCTACACCTTC. The variable domain in full, with the rest retrieved from reference TRBV5-6 and TRBJ1-2, is DAGVTQSPTHLIKTRGQQVTLRCSPKSGHDTVSWYQQALGQGPQFIFQYYEEEERQRGNFPDRFSGHQFPNYSSELNVNALLLGDSALYLCASSPSQGAYGYTFGSGTRLTVV.

The chain carries TRBV4-3 and TRBJ2-4; 7 bases map to TRBD1. The CDR3 loop spans 17 amino acids. V trimming: 4 bases; J trimming: 4 bases; junction bases outside the gene matches: 13. The germline CDR1 and CDR2 sequences are LGHNA and YSLEER. CDR3 nucleotides: TGCGCCAGCAGCCCAAAGGGTCCTATACAGGGGAAAAACATTCAGTACTTC. It yields the protein CASSPKGPIQGKNIQYF.

The genes are TRBV30 and TRBJ1-5, with D unclear. Germline CDR1 GTSNPN, CDR2 SVGIG (reference sequence). The CDR3 is 13 residues long. Trimming took off 1 base at V and 3 bases at J, with 7 bases between the two ends. DNA for the CDR3: TGTGCCTGGAGTGCGGGAACCAATCAGCCCCAGCATTTT. Encoded protein: CAWSAGTNQPQHF.

V is TRBV5-1 and J is TRBJ1-2; perhaps TRBD1 as D (6 bases). Germline loops: CDR1 SGHRS, CDR2 YFSETQ. Deletions cut 1 base from V and 5 bases from J, with 12 bases between. This CDR3 spans 14 amino acids. For the CDR3, the DNA is TGCGCCAGCAGCTTGCGGAGACAGGAGTATGGCTACACCTTC. As protein: CASSLRRQEYGYTF.

DNA for the CDR3: TGTGCCACCAGCCACAGGGCGAAAGGTTACGAGCAGTACTTC. This sequence encodes CATSHRAKGYEQYF. The rearrangement links TRBV15 to TRBJ2-7; perhaps TRBD1 as D (6 bases). V shed 5 bases and J shed 4 bases, with 15 bases lying between them. Germline CDR1 is LNHNV and CDR2 is YYDKDF (reference sequence). CDR3 size: 14 residues.

The V gene is TRBV19, the J gene TRBJ2-1; D unresolved. The CDR3 spans 15 residues. Trimming cost V 7 bases and J 0 bases, with 13 bases left between them. Germline V gives CDR1 LNHDA, CDR2 SQIVND (reference sequence). CDR3 nucleotides: TGTGCCAGTAACCGTCGCCCGAGCTCCTACAATGAGCAGTTCTTC. Translation: CASNRRPSSYNEQFF.

J is TRBJ2-2 and V is TRBV4-1, with TRBD1 matching over 9 bases. The CDR3 consists of 16 residues. Germline CDR1 MGHRA, CDR2 YSYEKL. The V gene end was trimmed by 4 bases and the J gene end by 9 bases; junction bases not matched to a gene: 12. CDR3: CASSLARDRAERELFF. CDR3 bases: TGCGCCAGCAGCCTTGCAAGGGACAGGGCCGAAAGGGAGCTGTTTTTT.

CDR3 residues: CASSFLGGNSGGNYNEQFF. The DNA of the CDR3 is TGTGCCAGCAGCTTTTTAGGAGGGAATAGCGGGGGGAACTACAATGAGCAGTTCTTC. The rearrangement joins TRBV5-6 to TRBJ2-1; 10 nucleotides align to TRBD2. The CDR3 extends over 19 amino acids. The germline gives CDR1 SGHDT, CDR2 YYEEEE. The ends lost 2 bases at V and 3 bases at J; junction bases unmatched: 14. Combining the CDR3 with reference TRBV5-6 and TRBJ2-1 gives the whole variable domain DAGVTQSPTHLIKTRGQQVTLRCSPKSGHDTVSWYQQALGQGPQFIFQYYEEEERQRGNFPDRFSGHQFPNYSSELNVNALLLGDSALYLCASSFLGGNSGGNYNEQFFGPGTRLTVL.

The chain has TRBV5-6 and TRBJ1-2; maybe TRBD1 (6 bases). CDR1 and CDR2 from the germline V gene are SGHDT and YYEEEE. Trimming shortened V by 4 bases and J by 4 bases, and 14 bases separated the two germline ends. This CDR3 contains 14 residues. CDR3 DNA sequence: TGTGCCAGCAGCCGCAACAGGGAACGCTATGGCTACACCTTC. Translated: CASSRNRERYGYTF.

This clone has just one count. The chain has TRBV18 and TRBJ1-4, with D possibly TRBD1 on 5 matching bases. The germline V and J ends were trimmed by 1 base and 0 bases, with 18 bases remaining between them. The CDR3 consists of 19 residues. Germline CDR1 and CDR2: KGHSH and LQKENI. The chain's CDR3 is CASSPRRVTGDATNEKLFF. For the CDR3, the DNA is TGTGCCAGCTCACCACGCCGCGTGACGGGGGATGCAACTAATGAAAAACTGTTTTTT.

The chain combines TRBV29-1 with TRBJ2-3, with D perhaps TRBD2 (7 bases). The V and J ends lost 6 bases and 1 base respectively, with 20 bases between them. This CDR3 is built from 16 residues. Germline CDR1 is SQVTM and CDR2 is ANQGSEA. CDR3 coding DNA: TGCAGCGTGAGGGGGGGTGGGGGCGCGGGCACAGATACGCAGTATTTT. Residues: CSVRGGGGAGTDTQYF.

The chain joins TRBV30 to TRBJ2-7; the match to TRBD1 covers 7 bases. Germline assignment: CDR1 GTSNPN and CDR2 SVGIG (reference sequence). Germline trimming cut 0 bases from V and 7 bases from J; bases unmatched to any gene: 12. This CDR3 region has 15 residues. The CDR3 protein is CAWSVHRGPSAEQYF. The DNA of the CDR3 is TGTGCCTGGAGTGTACACAGGGGTCCCTCGGCGGAGCAGTACTTC.

The rearrangement uses TRBV7-2 and TRBJ2-3, with 11 nucleotides matching TRBD2. Germline V gives CDR1 SGHTA, CDR2 FQGNSA. The CDR3 loop spans 16 amino acids. V was clipped by 6 bases and J by 6 bases; unmatched bases: 11. The CDR3 DNA reads as TGTGCCAGCAGTTTCGTAGCGGGGGGGAGTAACGATACGCAGTATTTT. This gives the protein CASSFVAGGSNDTQYF.

The chain combines TRBV7-2 with TRBJ1-5, with D uncertain. Germline CDR1 SGHTA, CDR2 FQGNSA. The CDR3 is made up of 14 amino acids. The germline V and J ends were trimmed by 5 bases and 9 bases, with 17 bases remaining between them. CDR3 loop: CASSPGPEGGPQHF. CDR3 DNA sequence: TGTGCCAGCAGCCCCGGCCCGGAGGGTGGGCCCCAGCATTTT.

The chain is built from TRBV29-1 and TRBJ2-1, with 7 bases identical to TRBD1. V lost 2 bases to trimming and J lost 9 bases; unmatched junction nucleotides: 34. CDR3 length: 22 amino acids. Germline-derived CDR1 and CDR2 are SQVTM and ANQGSEA. The CDR3 sequence: CSVECLLVWGQGQVRGPVEQFF. The CDR3 DNA sequence: TGCAGCGTTGAATGTCTTTTAGTGTGGGGGCAGGGCCAAGTTAGGGGGCCAGTTGAGCAGTTCTTC.

The rearrangement joins TRBV9 to TRBJ2-4; no firm D call. The CDR3 totals 18 residues. Trimming shortened V by 0 bases and J by 0 bases, and 16 bases separated the two germline ends. Per germline, CDR1 SGDLS and CDR2 YYNGEE. The chain's CDR3 is CASSVGVGRALAKNIQYF. The CDR3 bases are TGTGCCAGCAGCGTAGGGGTGGGCAGAGCCTTAGCCAAAAACATTCAGTACTTC.

The rearrangement uses TRBV9 and TRBJ1-4; D not resolved. V shed 3 bases and J shed 8 bases, with 14 bases lying between them. Per the germline V gene, CDR1 is SGDLS and CDR2 is YYNGEE. The CDR3 is made up of 14 amino acids. CDR3 in DNA: TGTGCCAGCAGCGCCCGGAGGTTTGGCGAAAAACTGTTTTTT. Protein: CASSARRFGEKLFF.

The chain has TRBV10-3 and TRBJ2-5; D uncertain. The CDR3 is 15 residues long. Germline CDR1 and CDR2: ENHRY and SYGVKD. Trimming left V 0 bases short and J 1 base short, with 9 bases between. CDR3 coding DNA: TGTGCCATCAGTGAGTCCGTTCTAGTCCAAGAGACCCAGTACTTC. It codes for CAISESVLVQETQYF.

V and J are TRBV7-9 and TRBJ1-6; weak D call: TRBD1 (5 bases). The CDR3 loop spans 18 amino acids. Germline assignment: CDR1 SEHNR and CDR2 FQNEAQ (reference sequence). The V end lost 5 bases, the J end lost 3 bases, and 20 bases lay between the germline ends. The CDR3 protein is CASSPEKRGKNYNSPLHF. The CDR3 DNA reads TGTGCCAGCAGCCCGGAAAAACGGGGGAAGAACTATAATTCACCCCTCCACTTT.

There are a few counts of this clone. The chain recombines TRBV7-8 with TRBJ2-1; 10 bases agree with TRBD2. The CDR3 is made up of 15 amino acids. J was trimmed by 6 bases and V by 2 bases; bases with no gene match: 4. From germline, CDR1 is SGHVS and CDR2 FQNEAQ. For the CDR3, the DNA is TGTGCCAGCAGCTTACTAGCGGGGGCCCCCAATGAGCAGTTCTTC. It translates to CASSLLAGAPNEQFF.

This clone has just a few counts. The J gene is TRBJ1-2, the V gene TRBV27; the D gene is possibly TRBD1 (6 bases). V was pared by 5 bases and J by 6 bases, with 19 bases between. Germline assignment: CDR1 MNHEY and CDR2 SMNVEV (reference sequence). The CDR3 totals 15 residues. The CDR3 DNA sequence: TGTGCCAGCAGTCCCCCTTTCGGGGGGCGTGATGGCTACACCTTC. Translation: CASSPPFGGRDGYTF.